This TCR beta chain was observed in a study of CD8+ T cells in alopecia areata. For the study at large: Severity of treated patients was scored by affected scalp percentage.

Extraction of RNA preceded its reverse transcription into cDNA, which served as the sequencing template. Produced via immunoSEQ multiplex PCR; TCRdb's table is partial and in-frame only. In the table there are about 170,000 clones, around 58% of which are singletons. Treatment in this sample: oral pan-JAK inhibitor, 5-10 mg twice daily. Researchers took lesional scalp punch biopsies and peripheral blood from people who were alopecia areata patients. Whole-study findings and limits: Sharing of TCRs across patients appeared less clear than in mice, possibly for HLA-related reasons.

Trimming stripped 3 bases from V and 3 bases from J, with 6 bases between. Germline-derived CDR1 and CDR2 are MNHNS and SASEGT. The CDR3 covers 14 residues. This clone was observed many times. As yet, its antigen is unknown. The TCR originated in a human donor with alopecia areata. Source: CD4+ T cells sorted from blood, taken at roughly week 58, from a patient treated with tofacitinib. The chain joins TRBV6-1 to TRBJ2-6; no reliable D call. CDR3 amino acids: CASSDWGGANVLTF. The CDR3 coding sequence is TGTGCCAGCAGTGACTGGGGTGGGGCCAACGTCCTGACTTTC.